Listed here are 16 T cell receptor beta chains from one sample, sequenced in a study of shared clonotypes between healthy human individuals. TCRdb keeps only in-frame clones here, not all; method: immunoSEQ multiplex PCR. The sample has about 980,000 clones, 70% to 85% seen once. The material sequenced was memory CD4+ T cells sorted from blood. Regarding subset: CD45RA-negative fraction. The receptors were sampled from a young man in good health.

Notes on this clone: The sample carries other DNA sequences with the same CDR3. The rearrangement uses TRBV5-1 and TRBJ1-6, with D perhaps TRBD1 (5 bases). V shed 1 base and J shed 6 bases, with 8 bases lying between them. The CDR3 spans 14 residues. Germline V gives CDR1 SGHRS, CDR2 YFSETQ. The chain's CDR3 is CASSLSRGNSPLHF. The CDR3 DNA is TGCGCCAGCAGCTTGAGTAGGGGTAATTCACCCCTCCACTTT.

The chain combines TRBV6-1 with TRBJ1-1; 7 bases fit TRBD1. Trimming took 5 bases from V and 2 from J; bases not matched to a gene: 5. Germline V gene data show CDR1 as MNHNS and CDR2 as SASEGT. The CDR3 length is 14 residues. The CDR3 DNA sequence: TGTGCCAGCAGTAAGACAGGGAAAAACACTGAAGCTTTCTTT. Encoded protein: CASSKTGKNTEAFF.

The chain recombines TRBV7-9 with TRBJ2-3, with D hard to call. Germline V gene sequence: CDR1 SEHNR, CDR2 FQNEAQ (reference sequence). This CDR3 spans 14 amino acids. V lost 2 bases, J lost 2 bases, and 8 bases lay in between. The CDR3 DNA follows: TGTGCCAGCAGCTTACTCGGTGACACAGATACGCAGTATTTT. It encodes CASSLLGDTDTQYF.

This chain connects TRBV7-2 to TRBJ1-2; 7 nucleotides match TRBD1. From germline, CDR1 is SGHTA and CDR2 FQGNSA. With V trimmed by 5 bases and J by 5 bases, 11 bases remained unmatched. The length of the CDR3 is 15 residues. CDR3 loop: CASSGKDRNVYGYTF. The CDR3 coding sequence is TGTGCCAGCAGCGGAAAGGACAGGAACGTTTATGGCTACACCTTC.

The chain combines TRBV5-4 with TRBJ1-1, with D perhaps TRBD1 (5 bases). V lost 6 bases and J lost 4, with 16 bases in between. This CDR3 contains 14 residues. Germline-derived CDR1 and CDR2 are SGHNT and YYREEE (reference sequence). The CDR3 DNA sequence: TGTGCCAGCATCCCGGCGGGGGTTGCCACTGAAGCTTTCTTT. Its protein product is CASIPAGVATEAFF. The full variable domain, in which reference TRBV5-4 and TRBJ1-1 provide the parts outside the CDR3, is ETGVTQSPTHLIKTRGQQVTLRCSSQSGHNTVSWYQQALGQGPQFIFQYYREEENGRGNFPPRFSGLQFPNYSSELNVNALELDDSALYLCASIPAGVATEAFFGQGTRLTVV.

This chain uses TRBV7-8 with TRBJ1-1; 7 bases are a match to TRBD1. After removal of 8 bases from V and 6 bases from J, the junction contained 9 bases not matched to a gene. The CDR3 extends over 13 amino acids. CDR1 and CDR2 (germline): SGHVS, FQNEAQ. CDR3 sequence reads: CASCAQGTSEAFF. The CDR3 region has the DNA TGTGCCAGCTGCGCACAGGGGACATCTGAAGCTTTCTTT.

This clone was picked up one time. This rearrangement joins TRBV13 to TRBJ1-2; 7 positions match TRBD1. Trimming took 5 bases from V and 1 from J; bases not matched to a gene: 10. Germline CDR1 and CDR2: PRHDT and FYEKMQ (reference sequence). The CDR3 has 16 amino acids. CDR3: CASSVRDSDLNYGYTF. DNA for the CDR3: TGTGCCAGCAGCGTCCGGGACAGCGACCTTAACTATGGCTACACCTTC.

The chain employs TRBV28 and TRBJ2-5, with 8 bases fitting TRBD1. This CDR3 is 12 amino acids long. V shed 8 bases, J shed 5 bases, and the junction held 4 bases outside the gene matches. Germline V gives CDR1 MDHEN, CDR2 SYDVKM. The CDR3 sequence: CASGTGGETQYF. CDR3 sequence (DNA): TGTGCCAGCGGCACAGGGGGGGAGACCCAGTACTTC.

Comment on this clone: The sample has other DNA sequences that encode this CDR3 too. The chain carries TRBV19 and TRBJ2-2; 8 bases line up with TRBD1. The V gene's germline CDR1 is LNHDA and CDR2 SQIVND (reference sequence). The CDR3 is 14 amino acids. V lost 6 bases and J lost 2; bases outside the gene matches: 2. The CDR3 sequence: CASRTGVNTGELFF. The CDR3 DNA sequence: TGTGCCAGTAGGACAGGGGTCAACACCGGGGAGCTGTTTTTT.

The V and J genes are TRBV7-2 and TRBJ1-1; 7 positions agree with TRBD1. The CDR3 consists of 15 residues. The V segment lost 3 bases and the J segment 2 bases; nucleotides outside the gene matches: 6. Germline CDR1 and CDR2: SGHTA and FQGNSA. CDR3 sequence reads: CASSLDNRGNTEAFF. The CDR3 DNA follows: TGTGCCAGCAGCTTGGATAACAGGGGAAACACTGAAGCTTTCTTT.

The gene calls are TRBV2 and TRBJ1-2; D call uncertain. Germline V gene data show CDR1 as SNHLY and CDR2 as FYNNEI. V lost 6 bases to trimming and J lost 8 bases, with 16 bases between them. CDR3 length: 13 residues. The DNA for the CDR3 is TGTGCCAGCAGCGTCGACGAGTCCTCCGGCTACACCTTC. It codes for CASSVDESSGYTF.

V is TRBV6-1 and J is TRBJ1-1, with 9 bases that match TRBD1. The germline V gene encodes CDR1 MNHNS and CDR2 SASEGT. This CDR3 spans 15 amino acids. V lost 1 base and J lost 5; bases outside the gene matches: 5. The CDR3 region is CASSEVLGQGTEAFF. For the CDR3, the DNA is TGTGCCAGCAGTGAAGTTTTGGGACAGGGAACTGAAGCTTTCTTT.

V gene TRBV5-8 combines with J gene TRBJ1-1, with D unclear. The V and J ends lost 6 bases and 3 bases respectively, with 18 bases between them. The CDR3 totals 15 residues. Germline lookup yields CDR1 SGHTS and CDR2 YDEGEE. The DNA of the CDR3 is TGTGCCAGCACCTGGTCGATAGTTTGGCACACTGAAGCTTTCTTT. This codes for CASTWSIVWHTEAFF.

This rearrangement joins TRBV6-1 to TRBJ2-2; D might be TRBD1 (7 bases). Trimming pared 8 bases from V and 1 base from J, leaving 11 bases between. The CDR3 extends over 14 amino acids. The germline V gene has CDR1 MNHNS and CDR2 SASEGT. As DNA, the CDR3 is TGTGCCAGCGCGGGACAGAAGAACACCGGGGAGCTGTTTTTT. Protein: CASAGQKNTGELFF.

This sequence joins TRBV11-2 and TRBJ2-1, with 11 bases fitting TRBD2. The CDR3 is made up of 17 amino acids. The V gene end was trimmed by 2 bases and the J gene end by 2 bases; junction bases not matched to a gene: 5. The germline CDR1 and CDR2 sequences are SGHAT and FQNNGV. The CDR3 reads CASSLYPGLAAYNEQFF. The CDR3 nucleotides are TGTGCCAGCAGCTTATATCCGGGACTAGCGGCCTACAATGAGCAGTTCTTC.

The rearrangement joins TRBV5-5 to TRBJ2-5, with D possibly being TRBD1 (6 bases). This CDR3 contains 16 residues. Germline V gene data show CDR1 as SGHKS and CDR2 as YYEKEE (reference sequence). Trimming stripped 0 bases from V and 1 base from J, with 13 bases between. The CDR3 DNA is TGTGCCAGCAGCTTGGGGGCTACAGGGATCCAAGAGACCCAGTACTTC. Residues: CASSLGATGIQETQYF.